A single T cell receptor beta chain is shown here with its context. This clone was detected only a few times. Its antigen target is currently unknown. No much larger clone exists at a distance of one base, and base qualities are not known. The record originates from a study of cytomegalovirus exposure and HLA in healthy donors (TCRdb year 2017). About the investigation overall: In an earlier analysis of 587 of the donors, about 260 Gb of sequence data and 100 million or so unique TCR beta sequences from approximately 180 million T cells were reported. An early release covering more than 500 HLA-typed donors comprised about 300 gigabases of sequencing data and 85 million or so unique TCR sequences. Among 350 to 400 genotyped donors of the cohort, an average of approximately 250,000 unique TCR beta nucleotide sequences were sequenced per donor, around a sixth of them non-productive. Using immunosequencing, the study profiled T cell repertoires from about 650 subjects and related those repertoires to cytomegalovirus serostatus. Of the roughly 410 genotyped donors, less than 90% were placed in the genetic ancestry cluster associated with self-reported Caucasian donors. A later genetic analysis used genome-wide SNP genotypes for about three fifths of the 666 donors, treating that subset as a discovery cohort. To predict cytomegalovirus infection status, the study brought together high-throughput TCR immunosequencing, statistical association of individual TCRs with disease status, and machine learning. The number of donors typed differed by locus, with 629-630 for A, B, C, DRB1 and DQB1, roughly 520 for DQA1, about 610 for DPA1, and 472 for DPB1. A later analysis re-examined previously published TCR beta repertoires from just over 650 donors and added high-resolution HLA genotyping to investigate patterns of TCR occurrence. Every repertoire in the discovery cohort had been generated on one and the same sequencing platform. Because of strong linkage in the cohort, roughly five DR-DQ haplotypes were treated as single units for association and clustering. To decide whether each TCR beta V gene segment behaved as functional or pseudogenic, an earlier analysis of some 600 of the donors relied on high-throughput TCR beta sequencing. Donor age, sex, ethnicity and CMV serostatus were collected together with the repertoire data. A separate validation cohort of about 110 different subjects was used in addition to the 666-subject first cohort. The study was designed to test whether signatures of past pathogen exposure could be identified by cataloging public T cell receptors. Rather than drawing on any new phenotypic data, the later analysis identified candidate immune exposures from TCR beta sequences and the way those sequences occurred across donors. Both class I and class II loci were covered by HLA typing, at four-digit resolution. Points the paper makes about the study in general: Because counts were too low, some 16 rarely observed V segments, including chromosome 9 orphons, were excluded from the earlier analysis of several hundred of the donors. Roughly uniform sequencing depth across donors was assumed in presence/absence analyses, although this assumption may not hold. A later genetic analysis associated a missense DCLRE1C variant with V-gene and J-gene trimming of TCR beta chains, and an independent cohort replicated the association. Assigning TCR associations to individual alleles was difficult when HLA alleles, especially DR and DQ, strongly co-occurred. The classifier was reported to diagnose cytomegalovirus status with high specificity and sensitivity in both the original and validation cohorts. A cluster of highly shared sequence variants was judged likely to represent a technical artifact of the sequencing pipeline. Correlated functional status among segregating V segments might reflect linkage disequilibrium, but an unknown experimental factor could not be ruled out. Most CMV-associated TCR beta chains appeared to be HLA-restricted in a later analysis, and the HLA associations seemed to be driven largely by CMV exposure. A later analysis reported that several top co-occurrence clusters appeared linked to parvovirus B19, influenza, CMV and Epstein-Barr virus. In a later analysis, TCR association rates were found to vary across HLA loci, with the most associated TCRs seen for DRB1 alleles and the fewest for HLA-C alleles. CMV serostatus was the only immune exposure information available for the cohort. Three of the identified cytomegalovirus-associated TCR beta chains were confirmed in vitro to be specific for cytomegalovirus antigens. HLA typing was unavailable for some donors at each locus, so association tests used only the typed subset. In an earlier analysis of about 540 of the donors, most TCR beta V segments were observed in productive rearrangements about 87% or about 30% of the time, broadly matching IMGT annotations. Some IMGT-functional V segments, including TRBV6-2 and TRBV6-3, could not be told apart with the 87-base-pair reads, so those segments were excluded. In the study, about 150 TCR beta chains were listed as associated with cytomegalovirus. In a later genetic analysis, fewer N-insertions in productive TCRs were reported among donors in an Asian-associated ancestry cluster than the roughly 700-donor mean. A later analysis associated 16,951 TCR beta sequences with specific HLA alleles at a false discovery rate of 0.05. According to the authors, the approach could potentially be generalized to other disease states and immunological phenotypes. Across donors, most TCR sequences were observed very rarely, whereas some public TCRs were present in many individuals. A further reported finding was that TCR beta sequences accurately predicted the HLA-A and HLA-B alleles for most subjects in the first cohort. In a later analysis, HLA-associated TCR beta chains showed more clonal expansion and lower generation probabilities than non-associated chains that were equally common. Only TCR beta chains were sequenced in this cohort, and the absence of alpha or paired-chain data limited detectable features.

Germline trimming: 6 bases from V, 3 bases from J; junction bases outside gene matches: 4. The CDR3 starts with the cysteine, ends with the phenylalanine, and has 14 residues. The only DNA kept is the CDR3, 42 bases in frame from the first base. The germline V gene provides CDR1 MNHNS and CDR2 SASEGT. Library creation used the immunoSEQ multiplex PCR assay. For the multiplex PCR, a mixture combining 60 forward primers for TCR Vbeta segments and 13 reverse primers for TCR Jbeta segments was used. The CDR3 region of rearranged TCR beta genes was amplified from genomic DNA by a multiplex PCR assay. Amplified TCR beta libraries were sequenced as 87-base-pair reads on the Illumina HiSeq System. Per the original workflow: In a later analysis, approximately 74 million unique TCR beta chains were counted across the roughly 670 repertoires, and roughly 10 million of these chains were shared by at least two donors. A nearest-neighbor algorithm error-corrected the raw reads and collapsed the reads into unique sequences, merging closely related sequences to remove PCR and sequencing errors. Alignment of CDR3 sequences to IMGT reference sequences was used to assign V, D and J gene segments. For a sequence to be retained, a match of at least six nucleotides to both a V gene segment and a J gene segment was required. Rearrangements were called productive when the CDR3 lacked stop codons and stayed in frame with V and J; all others were non-productive. CDR3 was defined by IMGT convention, running from the second conserved V-encoded cysteine to the conserved J-encoded phenylalanine. The earlier analysis of some 600 of the donors excluded sequences that lacked an unambiguous match to a single V gene segment. An earlier analysis of 587 of the donors called V segments functional above 56.7% productive rearrangements and segregating when the between-donor standard deviation exceeded 5%. To diagnose cytomegalovirus status from the catalog of TCR beta chain sequences, a statistical classification framework was built. A later analysis assigned V and J genes by comparing TCR nucleotide sequences with IMGT/GENE-DB human TR gene sequences. A later analysis assigned CDR3 sequences and most-parsimonious VDJ recombination scenarios with the TCRdist pipeline. In a later analysis, every TCR beta chain was defined by the combination of its CDR3 amino acid sequence and its V-gene family, and reads without a unique V-gene family were dropped. As a way to deal with suspected cross-contamination and a sequencing artifact, a later analysis dropped nearly 600 nucleotide sequences that were highly shared and had low generation probability. A later analysis calculated a clonal expansion index for each public chain from normalized within-repertoire ranks of inferred template counts. In a later analysis, generation probabilities were computed with a VDJ recombination model fitted to out-of-frame rearrangements, and the resulting probabilities were checked against IGoR. In a later analysis, hypergeometric tests were used to score TCR-TCR, TCR-HLA and TCR-CMV co-occurrence, with a repertoire-size bias correction applied to TCR pairs. A later analysis estimated false discovery rates by permuting HLA or CMV assignments 20 times. A later analysis grouped co-occurring TCRs with DBSCAN, adding TCRdist sequence similarity when clustering within HLA-allele-positive subsets. Repertoires with fewer than 30,000 or more than 120,000 public chains were left out of co-occurrence clustering, as were about 5 repertoires with anomalous nucleotide sharing. TCRdb stores this immuneACCESS table with in-frame sequences only. Part of the clones is absent; in the studies checked, under half of the shortfall reflects unresolved V genes, and no reason is known for the rest. From that table come the V and J calls and clone size; the DNA was used to work out D and trimming. The sample table records 130,000 to 150,000 clones; 75% to 90% of these occur just once. The ten largest account for 2.5% to 3% of the sample.

In total, 500 to 700 healthy bone marrow donors made up the cohort. All cohort members were sampled while nominally healthy, although unrecorded immune exposures were likely present. The donor was CMV seronegative and was included in the group of a few hundred seronegative cohort members. A peripheral blood sample was provided by each donor, and peripheral blood mononuclear cells were used for TCR beta sequencing. Genomic DNA was extracted from the blood cell samples with the Qiagen DNeasy Blood Extraction Kit. Recombination joined TRBV6-1 with TRBJ2-2, with 7 central nucleotides matching TRBD1. The TCR comes from a woman aged 25 to 39 in good health and CMV-seronegative. The material sequenced was PBMCs. The DNA is as follows: TGTGCCAGCAGGGAGACAGGGCACACCGGGGAGCTGTTTTTT. It translates as CASRETGHTGELFF.